This TCR beta chain was observed in a study of shared clonotypes between healthy human individuals. None of the donors, who were healthy HIV-negative adults, had recently had acute infections or vaccinations. In the original analysis: Filtering was not the same, since immunoSEQ gave junction-only sequences without quality scores. Produced via immunoSEQ multiplex PCR; TCRdb's table is partial and in-frame only. For V, J and clone size, that table is used; D and trimming come from the DNA. The sample consists of 530,000 or so clones, roughly 79% of them appearing once. Comments on this clone: This sample also contains other DNA sequences that code for the same CDR3.

V was shortened by 2 bases and J by 5 bases, with 4 bases between the two germline ends. Germline CDR1 and CDR2: SGHNT and YYREEE (reference sequence). CDR3 length: 12 residues. Sequencing was carried out using PBMCs. This receptor was taken from a woman aged 40 to 50 in good health. Some clones in this sample may be carry-over from other donors' samples. The chain uses TRBV5-4 and TRBJ2-2; D uncertain. Here the CDR3 reads CASSFGTGELFF. CDR3 nucleotides: TGTGCCAGCAGCTTTGGGACCGGGGAGCTGTTTTTT.